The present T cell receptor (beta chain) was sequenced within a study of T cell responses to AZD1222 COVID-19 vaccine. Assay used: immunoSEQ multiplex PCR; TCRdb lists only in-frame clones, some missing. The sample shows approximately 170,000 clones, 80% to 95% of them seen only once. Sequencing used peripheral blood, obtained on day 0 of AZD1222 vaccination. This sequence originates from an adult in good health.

CDR3 residues: CASTQTGAYGYTF. Here the CDR3 DNA reads TGTGCCAGCACCCAAACAGGGGCCTATGGCTACACCTTC. The genes are TRBV6-5 and TRBJ1-2; 7 bases agree with TRBD1. The CDR3 consists of 13 residues. V shed 7 bases and J 4 bases; nucleotides not matched to a gene: 6. CDR1 is MNHEY, CDR2 SVGAGI, per germline.